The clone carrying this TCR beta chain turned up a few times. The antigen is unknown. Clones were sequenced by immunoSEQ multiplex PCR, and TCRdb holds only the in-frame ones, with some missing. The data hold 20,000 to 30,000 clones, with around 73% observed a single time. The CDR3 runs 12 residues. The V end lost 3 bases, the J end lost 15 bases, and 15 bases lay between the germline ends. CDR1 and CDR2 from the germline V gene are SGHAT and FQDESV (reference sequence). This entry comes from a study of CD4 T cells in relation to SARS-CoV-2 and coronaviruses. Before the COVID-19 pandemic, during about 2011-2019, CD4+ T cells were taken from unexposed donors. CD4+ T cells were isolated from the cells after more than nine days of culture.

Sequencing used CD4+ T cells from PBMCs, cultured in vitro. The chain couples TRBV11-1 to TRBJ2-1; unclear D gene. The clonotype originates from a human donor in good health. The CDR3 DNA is TGTGCCAGCAGCTTCCGATATGGAGTTCTGTTCTTC. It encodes CASSFRYGVLFF.